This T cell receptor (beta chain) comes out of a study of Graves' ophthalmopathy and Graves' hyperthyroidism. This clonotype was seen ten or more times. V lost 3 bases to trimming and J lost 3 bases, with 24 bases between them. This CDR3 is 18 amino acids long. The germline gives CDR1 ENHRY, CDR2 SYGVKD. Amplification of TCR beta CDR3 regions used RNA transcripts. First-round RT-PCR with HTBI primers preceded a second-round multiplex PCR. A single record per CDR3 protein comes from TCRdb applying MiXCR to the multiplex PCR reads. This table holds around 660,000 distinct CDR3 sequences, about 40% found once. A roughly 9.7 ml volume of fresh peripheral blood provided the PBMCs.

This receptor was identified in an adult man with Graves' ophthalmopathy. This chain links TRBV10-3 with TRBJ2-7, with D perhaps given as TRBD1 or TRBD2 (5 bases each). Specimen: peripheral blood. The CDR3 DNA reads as TGTGCCATCAGTGATGCCCGGGACGACCTACGAGCTTACTACGAGCAGTACTTC. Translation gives CAISDARDDLRAYYEQYF.